This T cell receptor beta chain was profiled in a study of CD4+ T cells in melanoma. Study results and caveats: CD8+ T cell, macrophage and B cell function reportedly correlated with neoantigen-specific CD4+ T cells. Neoantigen-specific CD4+ T cells in melanoma reportedly had diverse differentiation states.

Method: immunoSEQ multiplex PCR; TCRdb's copy keeps in-frame clones and lacks some. The table shows roughly 52,000 clones, with roughly 69% occurring only once. On this clone: What it binds is not known.

This CDR3 comprises 13 residues. The V end was cut by 2 bases, the J end by 5 bases, with 9 bases between. The germline V gene encodes CDR1 LGHNT and CDR2 FRNRAP. The receptor's source is a human donor with melanoma. Specimen: tumor tissue. This chain connects TRBV12-5 to TRBJ1-1; perhaps TRBD1 as D (5 bases). The CDR3 sequence: CASGLTTVTEAFF. DNA for the CDR3: TGTGCTAGTGGTTTGACGACAGTTACTGAAGCTTTCTTT.